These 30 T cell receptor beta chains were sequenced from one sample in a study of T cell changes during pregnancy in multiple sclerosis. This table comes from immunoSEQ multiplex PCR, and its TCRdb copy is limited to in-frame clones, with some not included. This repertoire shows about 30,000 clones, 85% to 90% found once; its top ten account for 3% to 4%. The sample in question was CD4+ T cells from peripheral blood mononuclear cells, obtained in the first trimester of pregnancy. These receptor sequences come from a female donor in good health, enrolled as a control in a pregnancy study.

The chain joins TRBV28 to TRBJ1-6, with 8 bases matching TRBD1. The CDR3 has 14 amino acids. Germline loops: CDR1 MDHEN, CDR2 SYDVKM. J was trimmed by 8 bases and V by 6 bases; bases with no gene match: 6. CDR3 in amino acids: CASSKGQDYSPLHF. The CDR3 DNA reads TGTGCCAGCAGCAAGGGACAGGACTATTCACCCCTCCACTTT.

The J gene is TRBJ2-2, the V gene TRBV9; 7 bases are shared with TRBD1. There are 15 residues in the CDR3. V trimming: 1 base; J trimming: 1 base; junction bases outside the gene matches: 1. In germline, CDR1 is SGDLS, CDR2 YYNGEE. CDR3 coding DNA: TGTGCCAGCAGCGTATGGACAGGGAACACCGGGGAGCTGTTTTTT. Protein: CASSVWTGNTGELFF.

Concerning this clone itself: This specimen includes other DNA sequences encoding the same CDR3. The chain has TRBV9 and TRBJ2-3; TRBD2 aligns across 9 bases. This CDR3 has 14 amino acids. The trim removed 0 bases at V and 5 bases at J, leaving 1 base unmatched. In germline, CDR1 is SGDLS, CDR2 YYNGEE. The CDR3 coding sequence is TGTGCCAGCAGCGTAGAACTAGCGGGAGATACGCAGTATTTT. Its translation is CASSVELAGDTQYF.

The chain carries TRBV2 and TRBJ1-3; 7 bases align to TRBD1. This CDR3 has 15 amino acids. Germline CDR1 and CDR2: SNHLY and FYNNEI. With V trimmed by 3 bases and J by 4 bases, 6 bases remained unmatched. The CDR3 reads CASSDDRVTGNTIYF. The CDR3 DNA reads TGTGCCAGCAGTGACGACAGGGTAACCGGAAACACCATATATTTT.

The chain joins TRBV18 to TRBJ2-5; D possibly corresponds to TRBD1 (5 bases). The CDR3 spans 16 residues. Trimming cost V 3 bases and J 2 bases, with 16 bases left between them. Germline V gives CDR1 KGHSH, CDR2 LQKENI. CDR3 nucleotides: TGTGCCAGCTCACCCTTCTTAGGACAACCTCAAGAGACCCAGTACTTC. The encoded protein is CASSPFLGQPQETQYF.

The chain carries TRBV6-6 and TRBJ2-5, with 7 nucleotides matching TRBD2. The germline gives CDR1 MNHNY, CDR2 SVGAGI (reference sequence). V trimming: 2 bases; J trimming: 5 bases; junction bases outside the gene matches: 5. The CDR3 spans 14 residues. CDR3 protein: CASSYKLASETQYF. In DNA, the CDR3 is TGTGCCAGCAGTTACAAACTAGCGAGCGAGACCCAGTACTTC.

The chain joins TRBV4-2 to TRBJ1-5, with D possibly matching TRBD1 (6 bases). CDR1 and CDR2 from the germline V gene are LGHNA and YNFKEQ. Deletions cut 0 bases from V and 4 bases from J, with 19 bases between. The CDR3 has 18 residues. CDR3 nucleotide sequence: TGTGCCAGCAGCCAAGAGGCGGGAGGGGGGAGCCGAAATCAGCCCCAGCATTTT. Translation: CASSQEAGGGSRNQPQHF.

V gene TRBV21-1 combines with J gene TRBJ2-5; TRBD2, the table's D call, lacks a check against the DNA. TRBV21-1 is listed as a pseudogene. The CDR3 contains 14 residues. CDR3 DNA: TGTGCCACCCCTAAAGGAGTGAGCCAAGAGACCCAGTACTTC. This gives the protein CATPKGVSQETQYF.

Here the CDR3 reads CASSSSTGGSYNEQFF. CDR3 sequence (DNA): TGTGCCAGCAGCTCGTCGACAGGGGGCTCCTACAATGAGCAGTTCTTC. V gene TRBV5-4 combines with J gene TRBJ2-1; 9 bases line up with TRBD1. The ends lost 3 bases at V and 0 bases at J; junction bases unmatched: 4. CDR1 and CDR2 (germline): SGHNT, YYREEE (reference sequence). The CDR3 runs 16 residues.

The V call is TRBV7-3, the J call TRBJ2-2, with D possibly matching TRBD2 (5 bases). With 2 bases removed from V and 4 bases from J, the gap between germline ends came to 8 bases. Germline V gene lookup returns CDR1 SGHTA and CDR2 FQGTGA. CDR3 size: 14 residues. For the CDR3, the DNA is TGTGCCAGCAGCTTAGACGCGGGCACCGGGGAGCTGTTTTTT. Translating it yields CASSLDAGTGELFF.

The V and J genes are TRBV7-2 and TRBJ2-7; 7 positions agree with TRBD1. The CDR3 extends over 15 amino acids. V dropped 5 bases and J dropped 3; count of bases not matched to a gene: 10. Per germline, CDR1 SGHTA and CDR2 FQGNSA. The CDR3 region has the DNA TGTGCCAGCAGCCTCGGGTTAGGGGGCAGCTACGAGCAGTACTTC. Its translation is CASSLGLGGSYEQYF.

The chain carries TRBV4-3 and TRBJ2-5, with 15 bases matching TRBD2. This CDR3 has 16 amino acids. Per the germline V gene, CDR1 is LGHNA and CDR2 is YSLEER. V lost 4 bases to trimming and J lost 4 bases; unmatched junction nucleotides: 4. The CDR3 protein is CASSRGLAGGPETQYF. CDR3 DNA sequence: TGCGCCAGCAGCCGAGGACTAGCGGGAGGGCCAGAGACCCAGTACTTC.

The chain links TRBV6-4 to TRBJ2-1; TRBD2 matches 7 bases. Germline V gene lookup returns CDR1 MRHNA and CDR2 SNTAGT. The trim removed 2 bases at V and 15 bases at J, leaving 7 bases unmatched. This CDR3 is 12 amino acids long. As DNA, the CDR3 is TGTGCCAGCAGTGACGTCGAGCGGGATCCGTTCTTC. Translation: CASSDVERDPFF.

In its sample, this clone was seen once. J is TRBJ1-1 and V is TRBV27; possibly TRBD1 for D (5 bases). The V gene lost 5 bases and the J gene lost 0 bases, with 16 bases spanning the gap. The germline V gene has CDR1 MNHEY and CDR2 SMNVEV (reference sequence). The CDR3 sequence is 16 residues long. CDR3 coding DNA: TGTGCCAGCAGTCGGATCGGGGGGACTATGAACACTGAAGCTTTCTTT. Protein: CASSRIGGTMNTEAFF.

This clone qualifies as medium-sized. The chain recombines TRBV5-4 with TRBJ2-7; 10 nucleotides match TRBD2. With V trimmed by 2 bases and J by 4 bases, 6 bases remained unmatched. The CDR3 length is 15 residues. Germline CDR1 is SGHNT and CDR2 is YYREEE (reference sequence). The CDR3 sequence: CASSFAAGGQYEQYF. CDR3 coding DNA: TGTGCCAGCAGCTTCGCAGCGGGGGGGCAGTACGAGCAGTACTTC.

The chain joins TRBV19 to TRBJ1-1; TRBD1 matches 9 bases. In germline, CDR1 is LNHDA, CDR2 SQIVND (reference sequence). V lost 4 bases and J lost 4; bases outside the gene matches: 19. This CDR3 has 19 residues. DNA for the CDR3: TGTGCCAGTAGTAAGGTAACCGGGACAGGGACCTTTCGGGGCACTGAAGCTTTCTTT. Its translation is CASSKVTGTGTFRGTEAFF.

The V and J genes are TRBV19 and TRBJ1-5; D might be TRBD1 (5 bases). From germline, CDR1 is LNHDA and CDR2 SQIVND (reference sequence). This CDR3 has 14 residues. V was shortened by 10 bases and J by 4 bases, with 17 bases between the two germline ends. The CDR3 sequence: CATGGAARNQPQHF. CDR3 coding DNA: TGTGCCACCGGAGGGGCCGCACGTAATCAGCCCCAGCATTTT.

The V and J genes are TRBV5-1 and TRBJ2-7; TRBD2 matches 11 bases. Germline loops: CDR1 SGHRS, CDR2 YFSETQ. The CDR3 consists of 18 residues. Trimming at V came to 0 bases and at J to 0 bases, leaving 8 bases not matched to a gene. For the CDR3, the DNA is TGCGCCAGCAGCTTGGGGTTGACTAGCGGGGAGTACTCCTACGAGCAGTACTTC. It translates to CASSLGLTSGEYSYEQYF.

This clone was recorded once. The CDR3: CASSPGTGDSGANVLTF. The CDR3 nucleotides are TGTGCCAGCAGTCCCGGGACAGGGGACTCTGGGGCCAACGTCCTGACTTTC. The V call is TRBV11-3, the J call TRBJ2-6, with TRBD1 matching over 10 bases. Germline V lookup: CDR1 SGHNT, CDR2 YENEEA. The CDR3 is 17 amino acids. After removal of 6 bases from V and 0 bases from J, the junction contained 5 bases not matched to a gene.

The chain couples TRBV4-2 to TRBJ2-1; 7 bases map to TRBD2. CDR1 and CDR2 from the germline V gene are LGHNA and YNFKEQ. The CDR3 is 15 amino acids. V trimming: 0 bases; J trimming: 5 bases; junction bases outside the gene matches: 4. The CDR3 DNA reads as TGTGCCAGCAGCCAAGATACTAGCGCCGACAATGAGCAGTTCTTC. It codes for CASSQDTSADNEQFF.

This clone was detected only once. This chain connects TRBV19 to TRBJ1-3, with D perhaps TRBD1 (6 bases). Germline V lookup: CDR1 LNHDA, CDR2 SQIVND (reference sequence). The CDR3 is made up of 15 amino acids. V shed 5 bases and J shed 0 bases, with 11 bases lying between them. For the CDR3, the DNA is TGTGCCAGTAGTTCAGGGGTTCTCTCTGGAAACACCATATATTTT. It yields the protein CASSSGVLSGNTIYF.

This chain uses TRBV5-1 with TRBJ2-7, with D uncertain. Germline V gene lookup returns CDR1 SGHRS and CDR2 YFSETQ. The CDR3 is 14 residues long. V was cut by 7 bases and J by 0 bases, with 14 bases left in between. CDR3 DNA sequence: TGCGCCAGCTTCCAAGACACCTCCTCCTACGAGCAGTACTTC. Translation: CASFQDTSSYEQYF.

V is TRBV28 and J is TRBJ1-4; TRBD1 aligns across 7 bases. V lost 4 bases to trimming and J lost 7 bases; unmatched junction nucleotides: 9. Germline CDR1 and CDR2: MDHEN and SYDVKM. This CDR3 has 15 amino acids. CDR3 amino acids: CASSSGHPGGEKLFF. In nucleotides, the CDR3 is TGTGCCAGCAGTTCCGGACACCCAGGGGGTGAAAAACTGTTTTTT.

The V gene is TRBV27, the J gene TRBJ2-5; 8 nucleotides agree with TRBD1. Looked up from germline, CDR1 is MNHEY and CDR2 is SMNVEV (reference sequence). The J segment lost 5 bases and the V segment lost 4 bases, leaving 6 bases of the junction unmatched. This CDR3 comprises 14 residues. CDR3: CASSWHRTGETQYF. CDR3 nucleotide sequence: TGTGCCAGCAGTTGGCACAGGACAGGGGAGACCCAGTACTTC.

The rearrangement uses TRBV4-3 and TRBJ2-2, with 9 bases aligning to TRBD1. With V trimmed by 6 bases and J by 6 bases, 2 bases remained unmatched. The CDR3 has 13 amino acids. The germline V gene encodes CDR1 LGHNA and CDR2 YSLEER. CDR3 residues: CASRRQGAGELFF. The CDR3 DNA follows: TGCGCCAGCAGGCGACAGGGGGCCGGGGAGCTGTTTTTT.

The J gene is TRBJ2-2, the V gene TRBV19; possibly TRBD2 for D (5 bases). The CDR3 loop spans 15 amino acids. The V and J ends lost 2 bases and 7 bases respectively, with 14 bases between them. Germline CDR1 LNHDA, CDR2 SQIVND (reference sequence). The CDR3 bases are TGTGCCAGTAGTATAAGATTTTCGGGGATCGGGGAGCTGTTTTTT. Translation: CASSIRFSGIGELFF.

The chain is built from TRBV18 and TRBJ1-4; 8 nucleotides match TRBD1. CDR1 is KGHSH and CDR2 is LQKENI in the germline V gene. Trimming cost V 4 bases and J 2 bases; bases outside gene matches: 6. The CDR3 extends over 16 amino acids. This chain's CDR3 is CASSLDRGQTNEKLFF. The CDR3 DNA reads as TGTGCCAGCTCACTTGACAGGGGCCAGACTAATGAAAAACTGTTTTTT. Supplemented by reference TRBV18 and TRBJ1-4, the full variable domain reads NAGVMQNPRHLVRRRGQEARLRCSPMKGHSHVYWYRQLPEEGLKFMVYLQKENIIDESGMPKERFSAEFPKEGPSILRIQQVVRGDSAAYFCASSLDRGQTNEKLFFGSGTQLSVL.

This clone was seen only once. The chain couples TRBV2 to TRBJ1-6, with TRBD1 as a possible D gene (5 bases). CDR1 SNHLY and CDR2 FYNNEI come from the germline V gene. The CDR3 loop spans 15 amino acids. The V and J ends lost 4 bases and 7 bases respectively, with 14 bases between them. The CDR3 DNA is TGTGCCAGCAGTGGTCCCGGGGGAGAGAATTCACCCCTCCACTTT. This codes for CASSGPGGENSPLHF.

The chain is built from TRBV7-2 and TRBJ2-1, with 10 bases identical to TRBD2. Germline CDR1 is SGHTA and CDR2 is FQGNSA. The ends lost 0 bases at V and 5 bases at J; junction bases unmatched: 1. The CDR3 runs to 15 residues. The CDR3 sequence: CASSLASGRNNEQFF. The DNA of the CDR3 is TGTGCCAGCAGCTTAGCTAGCGGGAGGAACAATGAGCAGTTCTTC.

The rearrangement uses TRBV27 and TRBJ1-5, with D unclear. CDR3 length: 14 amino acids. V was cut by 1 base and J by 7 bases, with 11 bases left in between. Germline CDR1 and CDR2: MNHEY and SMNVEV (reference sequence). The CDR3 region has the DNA TGTGCCAGCAGTTTATGGGCGAACGGCCAGCCCCAGCATTTT. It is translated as CASSLWANGQPQHF.